This T cell receptor (beta chain) was sequenced during a study of blood T cell repertoires in COVID-19. At the level of the study: Both acute and convalescent COVID-19 samples were obtained from the United States, Italy and Spain. PBMCs, B-cell-depleted T cells, or T cells provided the cDNA or gDNA that made up the material.

Measured with immunoSEQ multiplex PCR; TCRdb has only the in-frame clones, and not every one. This sample yields about 260,000 clones, of which 70% to 85% are seen a single time; 1.5% to 2% belongs to the top ten. The CDR3 consists of 14 residues. V dropped 4 bases and J dropped 4 bases, with 13 bases sitting between them. CDR1 is SNHLY, CDR2 FYNNEI, per germline. The chain is built from TRBV2 and TRBJ1-1, with a possible D match to TRBD1 (5 bases). The sequenced material came from peripheral blood. The sequence was collected from a woman older than 75 with acute or convalescent COVID-19. The CDR3 coding sequence is TGTGCCAGCAGTGTAACTAACGGGGGCACTGAAGCTTTCTTT. Its protein is CASSVTNGGTEAFF.